This T cell receptor (beta chain) was recovered during a study of Ad26.COV2.S vaccination and SARS-CoV-2 variants. General study results and limits: A substantial breadth of spike-specific CD8+ and CD4+ T cell responses after vaccination has been reported. Individuals receiving vaccine had higher spike-specific TCR breadth than placebo recipients did. Comparability of non-spike TCR breadth was observed across vaccine and placebo recipients.

Measured with immunoSEQ multiplex PCR; TCRdb has only the in-frame clones, and not every one. The table has under 150,000 clones, 70% to 90% seen once. The trim removed 4 bases at V and 11 bases at J, leaving 4 bases unmatched. This CDR3 has 12 amino acids. Germline loops: CDR1 SGHNT, CDR2 YYREEE (reference sequence). Notes on this clone: Its specificity is unknown.

V usage is TRBV5-4 and J usage is TRBJ2-1; 9 bases align to TRBD2. The source was peripheral blood, collected after recovery from COVID-19. The receptor comes from a human donor who had recovered from COVID-19. CDR3 bases: TGTGCCAGCAGCCTAAGCGGGGGGAAGCAGTTCTTC. Encoded protein: CASSLSGGKQFF.